The clone carrying this TCR beta chain was found many times. The antigen is unknown. Trimming stripped 3 bases from V and 1 base from J, with 10 bases between. The length of the CDR3 is 15 residues. Germline CDR1 is SNHLY and CDR2 is FYNNEI. Arm-PCR with iRepertoire HTBI primers amplified the CDR3 regions for these TCR beta libraries. Original analysis: From all samples, identification returned some 15 TRBJ and approximately 67 TRBV segments. TCRdb re-called the multiplex PCR reads with MiXCR, one entry per CDR3 protein. What appears here as the V and J calls and clone size reflects TCRdb's work, not the paper's. The sample lists roughly 510,000 distinct CDR3 sequences, about 16% occurring once. These data come from a study of regulatory T cells in long-lasting Graves disease. Time point here: newly diagnosed GD, antithyroid drugs for less than 3 months. From RNA extracted from PBMCs, the TCR library was made.

Whole-study results and caveats: Persistent Graves' patients showed less TCR diversity than newly diagnosed patients showed. The study found TRBV28, TRBJ1-2 and TRBJ2-5 favored in persistent disease.

This same sample was also taken into another study, of T cells in Graves' hyperthyroidism and ophthalmopathy. Turning to that study: Among clonotypes expanded in thyroid above 0.001, most were also found in blood.

The specimen was peripheral blood mononuclear cells (PBMCs), collected at new diagnosis, from a patient treated with antithyroid drugs. The chain recombines TRBV2 with TRBJ1-5; unclear D gene. This clonotype was obtained from a man younger than 35 with Graves disease. The CDR3 reads CASSDRSGSNQPQHF. CDR3 nucleotides: TGTGCCAGCAGTGACCGTAGTGGCAGCAATCAGCCCCAGCATTTT.